This T cell receptor beta chain is drawn from a study of cytomegalovirus exposure and HLA in healthy donors. This PCR relied on a set of 60 Vbeta primers and 13 Jbeta primers. Libraries were prepared by immunoSEQ multiplex PCR; TCRdb keeps only in-frame clonotypes and omits some of them. The table has some 130,000 clones, 80% seen once; the top ten hold over 2.5%. CDR3 length equals 15 residues. Trimming pared 0 bases from V and 1 base from J, leaving 9 bases between. The V gene's germline CDR1 is MNHEY and CDR2 SMNVEV (reference sequence). This chain uses TRBV27 with TRBJ1-2; D unclear. The sample was PBMCs. This TCR was sampled from a male donor in good health and CMV-seronegative. The CDR3 reads CASSLSPGFNYGYTF. The CDR3 DNA follows: TGTGCCAGCAGTTTATCACCAGGCTTTAACTATGGCTACACCTTC.